Following are 26 T cell receptor beta chains from one sample sequenced in a study of blood T cell repertoires in COVID-19. The repertoire was sequenced with immunoSEQ multiplex PCR; TCRdb's copy has only in-frame clones and lacks some. The top ten hold 3.5% to 5% of the sample, which has fewer than 400,000 clones, 90% to 95% seen once. Sequenced sample: PBMCs or T cells enriched from blood (not recorded which). All receptors derive from a woman aged 30 to 39 who had been exposed to COVID-19.

The gene calls are TRBV7-2 and TRBJ1-6, with D hard to call. From germline, CDR1 is SGHTA and CDR2 FQGNSA. V lost 2 bases and J 0 bases, leaving 14 bases between the germline ends. The CDR3 sequence is 18 residues long. CDR3 DNA: TGTGCCAGCAGCTTACAACAGAGAACTAGCTCCTATAATTCACCCCTCCACTTT. This codes for CASSLQQRTSSYNSPLHF.

The J gene is TRBJ2-1, the V gene TRBV7-9, with 8 bases that match TRBD2. Looked up from germline, CDR1 is SEHNR and CDR2 is FQNEAQ (reference sequence). J was trimmed by 10 bases and V by 4 bases; bases with no gene match: 6. This CDR3 has 13 amino acids. In nucleotides, the CDR3 is TGTGCCAGCAGCTGGGGACTAGGATACGAGCAGTTCTTC. Translated: CASSWGLGYEQFF. The full variable domain, rest sourced from reference TRBV7-9 and TRBJ2-1, is DTGVSQNPRHKITKRGQNVTFRCDPISEHNRLYWYRQTLGQGPEFLTYFQNEAQLEKSRLLSDRFSAERPKGSFSTLEIQRTEQGDSAMYLCASSWGLGYEQFFGPGTRLTVL.

The gene calls are TRBV5-6 and TRBJ2-3; tentative D call: TRBD2 (5 bases). CDR3 size: 14 residues. Germline CDR1 and CDR2: SGHDT and YYEEEE. Trimming left V 0 bases short and J 5 bases short, with 10 bases between. The chain's CDR3 is CASSLGVRGDTQYF. The CDR3 DNA sequence: TGTGCCAGCAGCTTGGGAGTCCGGGGAGATACGCAGTATTTT.

V usage is TRBV19 and J usage is TRBJ1-2, with D tentatively TRBD1 (5 bases). Trimming pared 4 bases from V and 10 bases from J, leaving 22 bases between. Germline lookup yields CDR1 LNHDA and CDR2 SQIVND (reference sequence). This CDR3 is 15 amino acids long. The CDR3 nucleotides read TGTGCCAGTAGTACTGGGACTTTTCGGGGAGATTTCTACACCTTC. Its translation is CASSTGTFRGDFYTF. The full variable domain, with the rest looked up from reference TRBV19 and TRBJ1-2, is DGGITQSPKYLFRKEGQNVTLSCEQNLNHDAMYWYRQDPGQGLRLIYYSQIVNDFQKGDIAEGYSVSREKKESFPLTVTSAQKNPTAFYLCASSTGTFRGDFYTFGSGTRLTVV.

The gene calls are TRBV7-7 and TRBJ2-3, with 11 positions matching TRBD2. CDR1 and CDR2 from the germline V gene are SSHAT and FNYEAQ (reference sequence). The CDR3 totals 15 residues. V lost 5 bases and J lost 2; bases outside the gene matches: 3. The CDR3 loop reads CASSPGLADTDTQYF. The CDR3, as DNA: TGTGCCAGCAGCCCGGGACTAGCGGACACAGATACGCAGTATTTT. Based on the CDR3 plus reference TRBV7-7 and TRBJ2-3, the full variable domain is GAGVSQSPRYKVTKRGQDVTLRCDPISSHATLYWYQQALGQGPEFLTYFNYEAQPDKSGLPSDRFSAERPEGSISTLTIQRTEQRDSAMYRCASSPGLADTDTQYFGPGTRLTVL.

This chain connects TRBV6-5 to TRBJ1-2; D call uncertain. Germline CDR1 reads MNHEY; CDR2 reads SVGAGI. The CDR3 covers 12 residues. V was trimmed by 10 bases and J by 3 bases, leaving 12 bases between them. CDR3 in DNA: TGTGCCACCCAAAAAGAGGACTATGGCTACACCTTC. Translated: CATQKEDYGYTF.

The chain links TRBV5-8 to TRBJ2-5; 7 bases align to TRBD1. V gave up 4 bases and J gave up 5 bases; unmatched junction bases: 5. Germline V gene sequence: CDR1 SGHTS, CDR2 YDEGEE. This CDR3 is 13 amino acids long. The DNA of the CDR3 is TGTGCCAGCAGCCACAGGGGTTTTGAGACCCAGTACTTC. It yields the protein CASSHRGFETQYF.

The rearrangement uses TRBV29-1 and TRBJ1-2, with D unresolved. The V end lost 3 bases, the J end lost 0 bases, and 5 bases lay between the germline ends. This CDR3 comprises 12 residues. Germline V gene data show CDR1 as SQVTM and CDR2 as ANQGSEA. The DNA of the CDR3 is TGCAGCGTTGAGGCCCCTAACTATGGCTACACCTTC. This sequence encodes CSVEAPNYGYTF. Supplemented by reference TRBV29-1 and TRBJ1-2, the full variable domain reads SAVISQKPSRDICQRGTSLTIQCQVDSQVTMMFWYRQQPGQSLTLIATANQGSEATYESGFVIDKFPISRPNLTFSTLTVSNMSPEDSSIYLCSVEAPNYGYTFGSGTRLTVV.

The V gene is TRBV2, the J gene TRBJ2-7; 9 bases line up with TRBD2. The V gene's germline CDR1 is SNHLY and CDR2 FYNNEI. The junction had 7 bases not matched to a gene; V was cut back by 2 bases and J by 2 bases. The CDR3 length is 16 residues. The CDR3 is CASSEFRAGGPYEQYF. The CDR3 region has the DNA TGTGCCAGCAGTGAATTTAGAGCGGGGGGCCCCTACGAGCAGTACTTC.

This clone was seen a few times. This chain joins TRBV30 and TRBJ1-1, with D possibly being TRBD1 (6 bases). V was pared by 5 bases and J by 1 base, with 11 bases between. The germline V gene has CDR1 GTSNPN and CDR2 SVGIG (reference sequence). The CDR3 covers 13 residues. CDR3 residues: CAWGQTENTEAFF. In DNA form, the CDR3 reads TGTGCCTGGGGACAGACGGAGAACACTGAAGCTTTCTTT.

The chain employs TRBV2 and TRBJ2-1, with D perhaps TRBD1 (5 bases). The V gene's germline CDR1 is SNHLY and CDR2 FYNNEI. This CDR3 is built from 15 residues. The V gene lost 4 bases and the J gene lost 4 bases, with 14 bases spanning the gap. CDR3 protein: CASSVRQGGYNEQFF. CDR3 coding DNA: TGTGCCAGCAGTGTTCGCCAGGGTGGATACAATGAGCAGTTCTTC.

This chain uses TRBV5-6 with TRBJ1-2; D gene unclear. This CDR3 spans 11 amino acids. With 1 base removed from V and 8 bases from J, the gap between germline ends came to 6 bases. Germline loops: CDR1 SGHDT, CDR2 YYEEEE. As DNA, the CDR3 is TGTGCCAGCAGCTTGCAGGCGGGCTACACCTTC. Translated: CASSLQAGYTF.

The sample holds one count of this clone. It is unclear where the CDR3 begins or ends on the DNA, so no DNA is shown, and the CDR3 is as TCRdb lists it. The V and J genes are TRBV21-1 and TRBJ1-6; TRBD1 is taken as the D call from the table, unchecked against the DNA. TRBV21-1 is a known pseudogene. The CDR3 adds up to 17 amino acids, both ends counted. CDR3 sequence: CASSKVGTGIQVSPLHF.

With regard to this clone: A read error is possible here, since a much larger clone lies one base away. Distinct nucleotide sequences in the sample also encode this CDR3. The chain joins TRBV9 to TRBJ1-2; no definite D call. Germline CDR1 is SGDLS and CDR2 is YYNGEE. CDR3 length: 13 amino acids. V lost 5 bases and J 7 bases, leaving 15 bases between the germline ends. The CDR3 here is CASSVLTGLGYTF. The CDR3 DNA follows: TGTGCCAGCAGTGTCCTGACGGGTCTTGGCTACACCTTC.

The rearrangement joins TRBV7-2 to TRBJ2-1, with TRBD2 identical over 12 bases. Germline-derived CDR1 and CDR2 are SGHTA and FQGNSA. The CDR3 is made up of 18 amino acids. The V and J ends lost 3 bases and 7 bases, in that order; junction bases with no gene match: 13. The CDR3 sequence is CASSFLPHLAGGGNEQFF. The CDR3 region has the DNA TGTGCCAGCAGCTTCTTACCCCATCTAGCGGGGGGGGGAAATGAGCAGTTCTTC.

The rearrangement links TRBV7-2 to TRBJ2-5; 12 bases agree with TRBD2. The CDR3 length is 18 residues. Germline V CDR1 and CDR2: SGHTA, FQGNSA. V lost 1 base to trimming and J lost 5 bases; unmatched junction nucleotides: 11. CDR3 sequence reads: CASSLVRLAGGPSETQYF. The CDR3, as DNA: TGTGCCAGCAGCTTAGTACGGCTAGCGGGGGGGCCTTCTGAGACCCAGTACTTC. The full variable domain, with the rest looked up from reference TRBV7-2 and TRBJ2-5, is GAGVSQSPSNKVTEKGKDVELRCDPISGHTALYWYRQSLGQGLEFLIYFQGNSAPDKSGLPSDRFSAERTGGSVSTLTIQRTQQEDSAVYLCASSLVRLAGGPSETQYFGPGTRLLVL.

The CDR3 protein is CASSETGEISGYTF. CDR3 in DNA: TGTGCCAGCAGTGAAACAGGGGAGATCTCTGGCTACACCTTC. This chain joins TRBV2 and TRBJ1-2; 7 bases line up with TRBD1. This CDR3 has 14 amino acids. CDR1 SNHLY and CDR2 FYNNEI come from the germline V gene. V dropped 2 bases and J dropped 7; count of bases not matched to a gene: 7.

The V call is TRBV4-2, the J call TRBJ1-2; unclear D gene. Trimming cost V 4 bases and J 5 bases, with 11 bases left between them. Germline CDR1 and CDR2: LGHNA and YNFKEQ. The CDR3 is 13 residues long. CDR3 DNA: TGTGCCAGCAGCCGAGGCAATCGGTATGGCTACACCTTC. Protein: CASSRGNRYGYTF.

The chain employs TRBV7-8 and TRBJ1-6; D perhaps matches TRBD1 (5 bases). The CDR3 runs to 16 residues. Trimming pared 5 bases from V and 2 bases from J, leaving 13 bases between. CDR1 and CDR2 from the germline V gene are SGHVS and FQNEAQ. The CDR3 DNA is TGTGCCAGCAGCAAGCGGGGGTCCCCCTATAATTCACCCCTCCACTTT. Amino acids: CASSKRGSPYNSPLHF.

V gene TRBV25-1 combines with J gene TRBJ2-7, with D possibly being TRBD1 (5 bases). This CDR3 is 15 amino acids long. Germline V gene sequence: CDR1 MGHDK, CDR2 SYGVNS. The V and J ends lost 2 bases and 5 bases respectively, with 16 bases between them. CDR3 nucleotide sequence: TGTGCCAGCAGTGAACCCCCCCCCAGGGATCACGAGCAGTACTTC. It is translated as CASSEPPPRDHEQYF.

The CDR3 region has the DNA TGTGCCAGCTCACCTCCAGGGGTGACTGAAGCTTTCTTT. Translation: CASSPPGVTEAFF. V is TRBV18 and J is TRBJ1-1; possibly TRBD1 for D (6 bases). In germline, CDR1 is KGHSH, CDR2 LQKENI. This CDR3 has 13 residues. The V end lost 3 bases, the J end lost 5 bases, and 10 bases lay between the germline ends.

The chain joins TRBV6-4 to TRBJ2-1; a weak D match, TRBD1 (6 bases). The V end was cut by 4 bases, the J end by 8 bases, with 15 bases between. The CDR3 totals 14 residues. Germline CDR1 is MRHNA and CDR2 is SNTAGT. CDR3 in amino acids: CASSGQASGHEQFF. The CDR3 DNA sequence: TGTGCCAGCAGTGGACAGGCGTCGGGACATGAGCAGTTCTTC.

The chain carries TRBV6-2 or TRBV6-3 and TRBJ1-5; weak D call: TRBD1 (6 bases). V lost 7 bases to trimming and J lost 5 bases, with 18 bases between them. CDR3 length: 15 residues. CDR1 and CDR2 from the germline V gene are MNHEY and SVGEGT. The CDR3: CASTPSGQIYQPQHF. CDR3 sequence (DNA): TGTGCCAGCACCCCCAGCGGACAGATCTATCAGCCCCAGCATTTT.

The rearrangement uses TRBV7-4 and TRBJ1-5; no definite D call. Trimming pared 7 bases from V and 0 bases from J, leaving 4 bases between. CDR3 size: 12 residues. CDR1 and CDR2 (germline): SGHVT, SQSDAQ. CDR3 residues: CASNYSNQPQHF. CDR3 sequence (DNA): TGTGCCAGCAATTATAGCAATCAGCCCCAGCATTTT.

This chain joins TRBV19 and TRBJ1-2; no definite D call. CDR1 and CDR2 from the germline V gene are LNHDA and SQIVND (reference sequence). Trimming pared 7 bases from V and 5 bases from J, leaving 17 bases between. The CDR3 is 14 residues long. The CDR3 DNA follows: TGTGCCAGTACCTTCCGAGGTAGGATGTATGGCTACACCTTC. It encodes CASTFRGRMYGYTF.

The chain carries TRBV5-8 and TRBJ1-5, with TRBD1 matching over 11 bases. Germline V gene sequence: CDR1 SGHTS, CDR2 YDEGEE. This CDR3 comprises 15 residues. With V trimmed by 3 bases and J by 7 bases, 6 bases remained unmatched. The CDR3 bases are TGTGCCAGCAGCTGGGGGACAGGGGGAGGGCAGCCCCAGCATTTT. As protein: CASSWGTGGGQPQHF.